A selection of T cell receptor beta chains follows, all from one sample in a study of blood T cell repertoires in COVID-19. Measured with immunoSEQ multiplex PCR; TCRdb has only the in-frame clones, and not every one. The sample lists approximately 220,000 clones, 70% to 90% seen once, with 3% to 4.5% in the top ten. The material sequenced was PBMCs or T cells enriched from blood (not recorded which). These receptors all stem from a woman aged 40 to 50 with acute COVID-19. Both conserved end residues are part of each CDR3. The D gene is left open where the match is weak. The size field is filled for only some rows; it gives once, few, many or a size class.

d_call | clone_size | j_call | v_call | cdr3_nt | cdr3_aa
- | - | TRBJ1-2 | TRBV9 | TGTGCCAGCAGCGTAGTCCCAACAGGCCTGAAGGATGGCTACACCTTC | CASSVVPTGLKDGYTF
- | once | TRBJ1-1 | TRBV9 | TGTGCCAGCAGCGTAGTTAGAGGGTCGAACACTGAAGCTTTCTTT | CASSVVRGSNTEAFF
- | - | TRBJ1-5 | TRBV3-1/TRBV3-2 | TGTGCCAGCAGCCAAGATCGGCAGCCCCAGCATTTT | CASSQDRQPQHF
TRBD1 | - | TRBJ1-4 | TRBV7-8 | TGTGCCAGCAGCCAGGGGGGGACAGGCTATAATGAAAAACTGTTTTTT | CASSQGGTGYNEKLFF
TRBD1 | once | TRBJ1-5 | TRBV18 | TGTGCCAGCTCACAGACAGGGAGCAATCAGCCCCAGCATTTT | CASSQTGSNQPQHF
- | few | TRBJ1-1 | TRBV3-1/TRBV3-2 | TGTGCCAGCAGCCGGACGGGGGAAGAAGCTTTCTTT | CASSRTGEEAFF
TRBD2 | - | TRBJ2-2 | TRBV7-9 | TGTGCCAGCAAAAACCCCGGGAGGCAGACCGGGGAGCTGTTTTTT | CASKNPGRQTGELFF
- | - | TRBJ2-1 | TRBV27 | TGTGCCAGCACCTCCCCAGGGGTCTACAATGAGCAGTTCTTC | CASTSPGVYNEQFF
TRBD1 | once | TRBJ2-3 | TRBV5-4 | TGTGCCAGCAGCTTGGTCGGCAGGGGGCTCCCAGATACGCAGTATTTT | CASSLVGRGLPDTQYF
- | - | TRBJ1-1 | TRBV5-1 | TGCGCCAGCAGCTGGGGGGTAGGCATGAACACTGAAGCTTTCTTT | CASSWGVGMNTEAFF
TRBD1 | - | TRBJ2-7 | TRBV6-5 | TGTGCCAGCAGTTACATCGGACAGGACGAGCAGTACTTC | CASSYIGQDEQYF
- | - | TRBJ2-2 | TRBV14 | TGTGCCAGCAGCCAAAGAGCACGGGCCGGGGAGCTGTTTTTT | CASSQRARAGELFF
- | - | TRBJ2-6 | TRBV6-1 | TGTGCCAGCAGTGAACAGGGCTCTGGGGCCAACGTCCTGACTTTC | CASSEQGSGANVLTF
- | few | TRBJ1-2 | TRBV21-1 | TGTGCCAGCAGCAAAACCCCTTCCGACCCGGGGGAGGGGAGTGGGAACTATGGCTACACCTTC | CASSKTPSDPGEGSGNYGYTF
TRBD1 | medium-sized | TRBJ1-1 | TRBV3-1/TRBV3-2 | TGTGCCAGCAGCCGACAGGGGAAGAACACTGAAGCTTTCTTT | CASSRQGKNTEAFF
- | - | TRBJ1-2 | TRBV29-1 | TGCAGCGTTGATAAGGGGGAGGGTGGCTACACCTTC | CSVDKGEGGYTF
- | - | TRBJ1-1 | TRBV11-2 | TGTGCCAGCAGCTTCCGGAGGAACACTGAAGCTTTCTTT | CASSFRRNTEAFF
TRBD1 | - | TRBJ1-6 | TRBV25-1 | TGTGCCAGCAGTGGTGGGCAGGGGGGTTCACCCCTCCACTTT | CASSGGQGGSPLHF
- | - | TRBJ1-5 | TRBV19 | TGTGCCAGTAGTACAGGAGGGGATAATCAGCCCCAGCATTTT | CASSTGGDNQPQHF
- | - | TRBJ2-2 | TRBV5-1 | TGCGCCAGCAGCTCCTCCCCGGGGGGCCAATTTACCGGGGAGCTGTTTTTT | CASSSSPGGQFTGELFF
TRBD1 | - | TRBJ1-4 | TRBV4-1 | TGCGCCAGCAGCCAAGTGGGTCTGGGACAGGGGTATGAAAAACTGTTTTTT | CASSQVGLGQGYEKLFF
TRBD1 | - | TRBJ1-2 | TRBV5-1 | TGCGCCAGCAGCCTCCGGACAGGGACTAACTATGGCTACACCTTC | CASSLRTGTNYGYTF
TRBD1 | - | TRBJ2-5 | TRBV4-3 | TGCGCCAGCAGCCAAGTACTAGGGGGCGCCCGGACCCAGTACTTC | CASSQVLGGARTQYF
- | few | TRBJ1-1 | TRBV2 | TGTGCCAGCAGTGAAGAAGGGGTGGAGACTGAAGCTTTCTTT | CASSEEGVETEAFF
- | - | TRBJ1-5 | TRBV5-6 | TGTGCCAGCAGCGTCGGACAGCCAGGTCAGCCCCAGCATTTT | CASSVGQPGQPQHF
- | - | TRBJ1-4 | TRBV3-1/TRBV3-2 | TGTGCCAGCAGGGAAACGGGTGAAAAACTGTTTTTT | CASRETGEKLFF
TRBD1 | - | TRBJ1-2 | TRBV9 | TGTGCCAGCAGCGGGGAGGGACAGGGCCTTTATGGCTACACCTTC | CASSGEGQGLYGYTF
- | - | TRBJ1-5 | TRBV19 | TGTGCCAGTAGCTTCCAGGTGGACAATCAGCCCCAGCATTTT | CASSFQVDNQPQHF
- | - | TRBJ1-4 | TRBV5-1 | TGCGCCAGCAGCTTGTCCGGGGAAGCTGAAAAACTGTTTTTT | CASSLSGEAEKLFF
TRBD1 | few | TRBJ1-1 | TRBV5-1 | TGCGCCAGCAGCTCCTCACCCCCGGGACAGGTCCGGACTGAAGCTTTCTTT | CASSSSPPGQVRTEAFF
TRBD1 | - | TRBJ1-2 | TRBV5-1 | TGCGCCAGCAGCCGGGACAGCGGCTATGGCTACACCTTC | CASSRDSGYGYTF
TRBD1 | - | TRBJ1-2 | TRBV27 | TGTGCCAGCAGCTGGGACAGGGAAGGGAGGATTTCTGGCTACACCTTC | CASSWDREGRISGYTF
- | - | TRBJ1-1 | TRBV2 | TGTGCCAGCTCGAGGGTTATGAACACTGAAGCTTTCTTT | CASSRVMNTEAFF
- | few | TRBJ1-2 | TRBV29-1 | TGCAGCGTCCTCACAGGGTCAGCTAACTATGGCTACACCTTC | CSVLTGSANYGYTF
TRBD1 | few | TRBJ1-1 | TRBV7-6 | TGTGCCAGCAGCCGAAGACAGGGGGCGGGAGGGACTGAAGCTTTCTTT | CASSRRQGAGGTEAFF
TRBD1 | - | TRBJ1-2 | TRBV7-3 | TGTGCCAGCAGCCCCAGGGGGAAGGTGGAAGATGGCTACACCTTC | CASSPRGKVEDGYTF
- | once | TRBJ1-1 | TRBV7-3 | TGTGCCAGCAGCTTAACAGGGGGGAACACTGAAGCTTTCTTT | CASSLTGGNTEAFF
TRBD1 | - | TRBJ1-6 | TRBV11-2 | TGTGCCAGCAGCTTGGACAGGCTCGGTTCACCCCTCCACTTT | CASSLDRLGSPLHF
- | - | TRBJ2-1 | TRBV2 | TGTGCCAGCAGTGAACCCGCGCGGGGAATATACAATGAGCAGTTCTTC | CASSEPARGIYNEQFF
- | - | TRBJ1-1 | TRBV6-5 | TGTGCCAGCAGTTTCTCAGCGAACACTGAAGCTTTCTTT | CASSFSANTEAFF
- | - | TRBJ2-1 | TRBV3-1/TRBV3-2 | TGTGCCAGCAGCCAAGATTGGGACTCATCGGAGCAGTTCTTC | CASSQDWDSSEQFF
- | few | TRBJ2-1 | TRBV5-1 | TGCGCCAGCAGCTTGGGGGGACATCCCCGGGCCTACAATGAGCAGTTCTTC | CASSLGGHPRAYNEQFF
TRBD2 | - | TRBJ2-4 | TRBV7-2 | TGTGCCAGCAGCCACCCAGGGAGGGGAGGCAACATTCAGTACTTC | CASSHPGRGGNIQYF
- | - | TRBJ1-2 | TRBV19 | TGTGCCAGTAGTATAACGACCTCGGGAGGCTATGGCTACACCTTC | CASSITTSGGYGYTF
TRBD1 | - | TRBJ2-4 | TRBV6-6 | TGTGCCAGCAGTCAAAAGGGACAGGGGGTTCTAGCCAAAAACATTCAGTACTTC | CASSQKGQGVLAKNIQYF
- | - | TRBJ1-2 | TRBV7-9 | TGTGCCAGCAGCTTTCAGGACAAAGAGTATGGCTACACCTTC | CASSFQDKEYGYTF
TRBD2 | - | TRBJ2-5 | TRBV5-1 | TGCGCCAGCAGCGGCGGGACTAGCGGGAAAGAGACCCAGTACTTC | CASSGGTSGKETQYF
- | few | TRBJ1-4 | TRBV29-1 | TGCAGCGCGGGGGCAGCTAATGAAAAACTGTTTTTT | CSAGAANEKLFF
- | - | TRBJ1-6 | TRBV21-1 | TGTGCCAGCAGCAAAGGTTCAGGACAGGGAACCTATAATTCACCCCTCCACTTT | CASSKGSGQGTYNSPLHF
- | - | TRBJ1-1 | TRBV18 | TGTGCCAGCTCACCTGGACAGCAGGCTGAAGCTTTCTTT | CASSPGQQAEAFF
- | - | TRBJ1-4 | TRBV2 | TGTGCCAGCATGGGGTTTGCGGGAGAAGAAAAACTGTTTTTT | CASMGFAGEEKLFF
- | - | TRBJ2-5 | TRBV7-9 | TGTGCCAGCAGCCTTCTATCTGGGGGGCAAGAGACCCAGTACTTC | CASSLLSGGQETQYF
TRBD2 | - | TRBJ2-3 | TRBV7-3 | TGTGCCAGCAGCTTAACCGCCGGCGGCGGGGGGTCCACAGATACGCAGTATTTT | CASSLTAGGGGSTDTQYF
TRBD1 | - | TRBJ1-4 | TRBV9 | TGTGCCAGCAGCGCCTCCGGGACAGGGGGTGAAAAACTGTTTTTT | CASSASGTGGEKLFF
- | - | TRBJ1-5 | TRBV27 | TGTGCCAGCAGTTTATATGCAGGAAATCAGCCCCAGCATTTT | CASSLYAGNQPQHF
- | - | TRBJ1-1 | TRBV24-1 | TGTGCCACCAGAGGGATGAACCGGGACACAAAGAACACTGAAGCTTTCTTT | CATRGMNRDTKNTEAFF
- | - | TRBJ1-3 | TRBV20-1 | TGCAGTGCTCGGGCTGGAAACACCATATATTTT | CSARAGNTIYF